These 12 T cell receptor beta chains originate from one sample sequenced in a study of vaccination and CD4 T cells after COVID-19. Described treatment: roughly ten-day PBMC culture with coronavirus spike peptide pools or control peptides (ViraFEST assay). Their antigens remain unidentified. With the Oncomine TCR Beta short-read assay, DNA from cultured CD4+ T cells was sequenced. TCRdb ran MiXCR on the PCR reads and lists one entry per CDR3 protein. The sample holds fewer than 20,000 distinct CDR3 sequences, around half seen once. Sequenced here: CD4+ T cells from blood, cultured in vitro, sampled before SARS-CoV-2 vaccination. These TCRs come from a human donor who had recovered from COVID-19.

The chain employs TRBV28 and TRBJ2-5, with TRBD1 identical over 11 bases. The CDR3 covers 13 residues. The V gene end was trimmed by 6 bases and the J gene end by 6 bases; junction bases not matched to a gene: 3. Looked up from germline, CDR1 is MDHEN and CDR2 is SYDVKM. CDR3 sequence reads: CASRLDRGQTQYF. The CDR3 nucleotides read TGTGCCAGCAGATTGGACAGGGGGCAGACCCAGTACTTC.

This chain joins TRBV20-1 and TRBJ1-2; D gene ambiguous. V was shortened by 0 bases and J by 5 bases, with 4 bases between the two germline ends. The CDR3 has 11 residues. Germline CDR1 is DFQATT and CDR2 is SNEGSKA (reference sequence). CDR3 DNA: TGCAGTGCTAGAGAGGGGTATGGCTACACCTTC. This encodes CSAREGYGYTF.

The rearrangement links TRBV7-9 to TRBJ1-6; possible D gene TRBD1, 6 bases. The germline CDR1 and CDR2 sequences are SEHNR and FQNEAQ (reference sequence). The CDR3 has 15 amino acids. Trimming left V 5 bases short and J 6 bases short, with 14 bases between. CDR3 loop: CASSGQGSGNSPLHF. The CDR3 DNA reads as TGTGCCAGCAGCGGCCAGGGGAGTGGTAATTCACCCCTCCACTTT.

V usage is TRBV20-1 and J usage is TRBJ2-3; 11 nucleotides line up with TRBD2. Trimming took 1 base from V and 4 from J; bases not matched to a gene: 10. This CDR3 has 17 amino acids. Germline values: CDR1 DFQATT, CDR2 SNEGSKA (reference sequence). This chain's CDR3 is CSARAQLAGVLSDTQYF. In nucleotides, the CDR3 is TGCAGTGCTAGAGCGCAACTAGCGGGAGTTTTGTCAGATACGCAGTATTTT.

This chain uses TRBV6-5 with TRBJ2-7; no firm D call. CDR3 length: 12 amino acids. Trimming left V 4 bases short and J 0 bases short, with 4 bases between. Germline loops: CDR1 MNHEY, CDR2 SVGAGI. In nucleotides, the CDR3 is TGTGCCAGCAGTTCCCTCTCCTACGAGCAGTACTTC. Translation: CASSSLSYEQYF.

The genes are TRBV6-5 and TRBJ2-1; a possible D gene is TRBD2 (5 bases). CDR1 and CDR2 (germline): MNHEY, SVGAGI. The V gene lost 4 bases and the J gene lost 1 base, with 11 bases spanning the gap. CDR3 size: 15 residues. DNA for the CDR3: TGTGCCAGCAGTTGTCGGGGATGTTCCTACAATGAGCAGTTCTTC. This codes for CASSCRGCSYNEQFF.

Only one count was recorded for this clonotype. For the CDR3, the DNA is TGTGCCAGCTGCCGCTCTGGGGCCAACGTCCTGACTTTC. The encoded protein is CASCRSGANVLTF. The rearrangement links TRBV6-2 or TRBV6-3 to TRBJ2-6; D unclear. There are 13 residues in the CDR3. Germline-derived CDR1 and CDR2 are MNHEY and SVGEGT. Trimming shortened V by 8 bases and J by 0 bases, and 5 bases separated the two germline ends.

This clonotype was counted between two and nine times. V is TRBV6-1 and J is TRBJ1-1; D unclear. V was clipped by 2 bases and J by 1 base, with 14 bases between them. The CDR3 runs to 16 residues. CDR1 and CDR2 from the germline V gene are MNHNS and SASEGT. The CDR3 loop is CASSENEGVGNTEAFF. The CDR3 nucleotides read TGTGCCAGCAGTGAAAACGAGGGCGTCGGGAACACTGAAGCTTTCTTT.

DNA for the CDR3: TGCAGTGCCAGGGGACAGGGGATAACCGGGGAGCTGTTTTTT. Translation: CSARGQGITGELFF. V and J are TRBV20-1 and TRBJ2-2; 10 bases are a match to TRBD1. The CDR3 contains 14 residues. Germline V gene sequence: CDR1 DFQATT, CDR2 SNEGSKA (reference sequence). Germline trimming cut 6 bases from V and 5 bases from J; bases unmatched to any gene: 6.

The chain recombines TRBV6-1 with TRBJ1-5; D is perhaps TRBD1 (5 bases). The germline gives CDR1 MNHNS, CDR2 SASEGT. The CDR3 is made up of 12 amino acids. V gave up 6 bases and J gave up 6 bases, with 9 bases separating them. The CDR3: CASSFDSQPQHF. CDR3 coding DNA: TGTGCCAGCAGCTTCGACAGTCAGCCCCAGCATTTT.

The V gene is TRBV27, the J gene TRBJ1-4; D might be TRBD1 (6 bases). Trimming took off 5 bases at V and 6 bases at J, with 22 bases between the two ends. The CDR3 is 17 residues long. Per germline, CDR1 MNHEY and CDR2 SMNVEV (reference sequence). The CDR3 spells CASSPHTNRVADEKLFF. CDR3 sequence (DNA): TGTGCCAGCAGTCCACACACAAACAGGGTTGCGGATGAAAAACTGTTTTTT.

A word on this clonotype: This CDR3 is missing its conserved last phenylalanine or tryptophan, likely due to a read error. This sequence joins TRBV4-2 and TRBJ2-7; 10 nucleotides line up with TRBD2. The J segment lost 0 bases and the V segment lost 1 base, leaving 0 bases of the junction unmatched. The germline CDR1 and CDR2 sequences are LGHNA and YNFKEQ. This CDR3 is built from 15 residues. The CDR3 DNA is TGTGCCAGCAGCCAAGGACTAGCGGGCTCCTACGAGCAGTACTAC. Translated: CASSQGLAGSYEQYY.